The next 12 T cell receptor beta chains were all read from a single sample in a study of T-cell reconstitution after alpha-beta-depleted transplantation in children. Preparation of the TCRbeta library was carried out with unique molecular identifiers. TCRdb used MiXCR to reprocess the PCR reads, holding one entry per CDR3 protein. The table records about 120,000 distinct CDR3 sequences, more than 20% of them present only once. The sample consisted of PBMCs, mostly from graft donor cells, taken 180 days after TCRalphabeta/CD19-depleted stem cell transplant. All receptors derive from a male patient under 10 years old who had a stem cell transplant for chronic granulomatous disease, so the T cells may come from the graft donor.

J is TRBJ2-6 and V is TRBV2, with 9 bases fitting TRBD1. The CDR3 consists of 19 residues. The J segment lost 1 base and the V segment lost 2 bases, leaving 9 bases of the junction unmatched. Looked up from germline, CDR1 is SNHLY and CDR2 is FYNNEI. The DNA for the CDR3 is TGTGCCAGCAGTGAAATTACCGGGACAGGGTTGTCTGGGGCCAACGTCCTGACTTTC. Translation gives CASSEITGTGLSGANVLTF. Drawing the rest from reference TRBV2 and TRBJ2-6, the complete variable domain is EPEVTQTPSHQVTQMGQEVILRCVPISNHLYFYWYRQILGQKVEFLVSFYNNEISEKSEIFDDQFSVERPDGSNFTLKIRSTKLEDSAMYFCASSEITGTGLSGANVLTFGAGSRLTVL.

This clonotype was picked up many times. The chain joins TRBV5-1 to TRBJ1-1, with D possibly TRBD1 on 5 matching bases. This CDR3 has 12 residues. The V and J ends lost 4 bases and 11 bases respectively, with 15 bases between them. Germline CDR1 is SGHRS and CDR2 is YFSETQ. The CDR3 DNA follows: TGCGCCAGCAGCAACACCGGGACGATTGCTTTCTTT. Translation gives CASSNTGTIAFF. The complete variable domain, with remaining parts taken from reference TRBV5-1 and TRBJ1-1, reads KAGVTQTPRYLIKTRGQQVTLSCSPISGHRSVSWYQQTPGQGLQFLFEYFSETQRNKGNFPGRFSGRQFSNSRSEMNVSTLELGDSALYLCASSNTGTIAFFGQGTRLTVV.

This clonotype showed up many times. The V and J genes are TRBV28 and TRBJ2-1, with TRBD1 as a possible D gene (6 bases). Trimming left V 5 bases short and J 12 bases short, with 11 bases between. CDR3 length: 11 residues. Per the germline V gene, CDR1 is MDHEN and CDR2 is SYDVKM. The CDR3 DNA reads TGTGCCAGCAGTCCCAGGGGACGGCAGTTCTTC. Its protein product is CASSPRGRQFF.

This clonotype was picked up many times. The chain employs TRBV29-1 and TRBJ2-5; D is perhaps TRBD1 (5 bases). V lost 4 bases, J lost 5 bases, and 8 bases lay in between. The V gene's germline CDR1 is SQVTM and CDR2 ANQGSEA. This CDR3 is 11 amino acids long. CDR3 in DNA: TGCAGCGTTGCTAAGGGGGAGACCCAGTACTTC. Its protein product is CSVAKGETQYF.

The sample holds one count of this clonotype. The rearrangement joins TRBV18 to TRBJ2-3, with D unclear. Trimming took 2 bases from V and 3 from J, leaving 6 bases between them. Germline-derived CDR1 and CDR2 are KGHSH and LQKENI. The CDR3 totals 13 residues. The DNA for the CDR3 is TGTGCCAGCTCACCAACCGCGACAGATACGCAGTATTTT. Translation: CASSPTATDTQYF.

This clonotype was seen a few times. The chain has TRBV12-3 or TRBV12-4 and TRBJ2-3, with TRBD2 identical over 11 bases. V shed 3 bases and J 4 bases; nucleotides not matched to a gene: 18. CDR3 length: 20 residues. For the CDR3, the DNA is TGTGCCAGCAGTTTCTACACTCTCCGGAAACTAGCGGGAGCCCCAGATACGCAGTATTTT. Its protein is CASSFYTLRKLAGAPDTQYF.

The chain links TRBV24-1 to TRBJ2-2; D ambiguous. Trimming removed 4 bases from V and 6 bases from J, with 8 bases in between. CDR1 and CDR2 (germline): KGHDR, SFDVKD. The CDR3 length is 13 residues. The CDR3 nucleotides are TGTGCCACCAGTGACCTCGGCCCCGGGGAGCTGTTTTTT. Its protein is CATSDLGPGELFF.

This clonotype was picked up a small number of times. The chain links TRBV12-3 or TRBV12-4 to TRBJ2-7; TRBD1 matches at 10 bases. This CDR3 comprises 14 residues. V lost 6 bases to trimming and J lost 5 bases; unmatched junction nucleotides: 7. CDR3 DNA sequence: TGTGCCAGCAGCCCGGGGACAGGGGTAAACGAGCAGTACTTC. Its translation is CASSPGTGVNEQYF.

The chain couples TRBV7-3 to TRBJ1-1; 7 bases map to TRBD1. Germline loops: CDR1 SGHTA, CDR2 FQGTGA. The CDR3 totals 17 residues. J gave up 1 base and V 4 bases, and 12 bases lay outside the gene matches. The CDR3 DNA reads TGTGCCAGCAGCTCCTCCCCCTGGGACAGCTCGAACACTGAAGCTTTCTTT. Translation gives CASSSSPWDSSNTEAFF. Filled out from reference TRBV7-3 and TRBJ1-1, the complete variable domain reads GAGVSQTPSNKVTEKGKYVELRCDPISGHTALYWYRQSLGQGPEFLIYFQGTGAADDSGLPNDRFFAVRPEGSVSTLKIQRTERGDSAVYLCASSSSPWDSSNTEAFFGQGTRLTVV.

The table lists this clonotype with many counts. This chain uses TRBV7-6 with TRBJ2-1; D is unclear. V was clipped by 0 bases and J by 9 bases, with 6 bases between them. Germline values: CDR1 SGHVS, CDR2 FNYEAQ. CDR3 length: 12 residues. The CDR3 reads CASSLASSEQFF. The CDR3 coding sequence is TGTGCCAGCAGCTTAGCGTCCTCTGAGCAGTTCTTC.

This clonotype occurred many times. The V gene is TRBV20-1, the J gene TRBJ1-5; maybe TRBD1 (5 bases). Looked up from germline, CDR1 is DFQATT and CDR2 is SNEGSKA (reference sequence). Trimming left V 3 bases short and J 2 bases short, with 14 bases between. The CDR3 runs to 15 residues. The CDR3 nucleotides are TGCAGTGCTAGCCTGTCCGGGACCGGCAATCAGCCCCAGCATTTT. This gives the protein CSASLSGTGNQPQHF.

The chain carries TRBV6-5 and TRBJ2-1; 8 positions agree with TRBD1. Trimming cost V 3 bases and J 3 bases; bases outside gene matches: 4. The germline V gene encodes CDR1 MNHEY and CDR2 SVGAGI. CDR3 length: 15 amino acids. In DNA, the CDR3 is TGTGCCAGCAGTTATACAACAGGGGGCTACAATGAGCAGTTCTTC. Protein product: CASSYTTGGYNEQFF.